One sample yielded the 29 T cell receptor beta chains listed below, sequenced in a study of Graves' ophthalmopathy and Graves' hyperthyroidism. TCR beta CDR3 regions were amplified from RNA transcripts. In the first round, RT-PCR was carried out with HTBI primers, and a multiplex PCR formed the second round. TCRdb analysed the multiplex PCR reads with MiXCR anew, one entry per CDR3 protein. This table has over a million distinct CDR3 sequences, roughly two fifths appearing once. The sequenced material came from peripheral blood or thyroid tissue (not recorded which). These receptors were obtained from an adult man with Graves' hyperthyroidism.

The CDR3 protein is CASSLGVGGSSYNSPLHF. The CDR3 nucleotides read TGTGCCAGCAGCTTAGGGGTAGGGGGGAGCTCCTATAATTCACCCCTCCACTTT. The V call is TRBV7-2, the J call TRBJ1-6; possible D gene TRBD1, 6 bases. In germline, CDR1 is SGHTA, CDR2 FQGNSA. Trimming took off 1 base at V and 0 bases at J, with 13 bases between the two ends. CDR3 length: 18 residues.

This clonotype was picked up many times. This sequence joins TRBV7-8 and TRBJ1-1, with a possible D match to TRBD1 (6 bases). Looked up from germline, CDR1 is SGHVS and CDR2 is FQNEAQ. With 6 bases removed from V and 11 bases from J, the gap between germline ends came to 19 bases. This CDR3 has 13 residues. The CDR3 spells CASRFDRTSGAFF. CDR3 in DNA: TGTGCCAGCAGATTCGACAGGACCTCGGGGGCTTTCTTT.

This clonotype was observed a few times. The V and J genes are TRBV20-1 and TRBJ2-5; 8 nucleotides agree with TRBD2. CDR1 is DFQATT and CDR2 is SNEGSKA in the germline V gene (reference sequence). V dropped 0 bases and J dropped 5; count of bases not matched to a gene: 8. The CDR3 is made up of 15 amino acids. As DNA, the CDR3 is TGCAGTGCTAGAGATTCAGGACTAGCCGGGGAGACCCAGTACTTC. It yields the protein CSARDSGLAGETQYF.

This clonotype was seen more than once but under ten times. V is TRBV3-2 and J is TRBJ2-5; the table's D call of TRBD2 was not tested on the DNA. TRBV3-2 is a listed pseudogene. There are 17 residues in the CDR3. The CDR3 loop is CASSLGLAGGKQETQYF. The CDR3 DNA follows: TGTGCCAGCAGCCTTGGACTAGCGGGAGGTAAACAAGAGACCCAGTACTTC.

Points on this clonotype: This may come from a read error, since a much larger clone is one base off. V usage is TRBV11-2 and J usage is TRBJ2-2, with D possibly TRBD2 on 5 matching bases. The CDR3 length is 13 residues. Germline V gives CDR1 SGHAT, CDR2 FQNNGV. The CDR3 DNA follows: TGTACCAGCAGCTTTGGAGGCACCGGGGAGCTGTTTTTT. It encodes CTSSFGGTGELFF. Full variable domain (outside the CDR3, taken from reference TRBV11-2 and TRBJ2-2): EAGVAQSPRYKIIEKRQSVAFWCNPISGHATLYWYQQILGQGPKLLIQFQNNGVVDDSQLPKDRFSAERLKGVDSTLKIQPAKLEDSAVYLCTSSFGGTGELFFGEGSRLTVL.

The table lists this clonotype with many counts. Here the CDR3 DNA reads TGTGCCAGCAGCTTAGACACCAATCAGCCCCAGCATTTT. It specifies CASSLDTNQPQHF. The chain joins TRBV7-9 to TRBJ1-5; D ambiguous. This CDR3 spans 13 amino acids. Deletions cut 1 base from V and 3 bases from J, with 4 bases between. Germline loops: CDR1 SEHNR, CDR2 FQNEAQ (reference sequence).

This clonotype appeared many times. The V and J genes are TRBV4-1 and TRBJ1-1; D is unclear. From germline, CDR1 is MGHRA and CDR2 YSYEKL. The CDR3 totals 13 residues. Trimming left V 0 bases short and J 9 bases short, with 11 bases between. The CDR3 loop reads CASSQDFSRQAFF. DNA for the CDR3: TGCGCCAGCAGCCAAGATTTTAGCCGACAAGCTTTCTTT.

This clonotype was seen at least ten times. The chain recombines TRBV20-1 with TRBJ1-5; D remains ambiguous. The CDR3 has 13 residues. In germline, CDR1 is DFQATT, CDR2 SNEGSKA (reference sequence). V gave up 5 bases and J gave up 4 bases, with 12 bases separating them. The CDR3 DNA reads TGCAGTGCTCAAGATCGGGGAAATCAGCCCCAGCATTTT. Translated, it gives CSAQDRGNQPQHF.

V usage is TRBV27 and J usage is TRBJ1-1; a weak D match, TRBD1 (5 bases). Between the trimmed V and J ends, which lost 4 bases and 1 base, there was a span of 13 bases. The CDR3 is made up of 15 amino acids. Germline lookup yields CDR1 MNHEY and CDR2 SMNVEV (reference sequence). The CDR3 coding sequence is TGTGCCAGCAGTTATCTGGGGGTAGGGAACACTGAAGCTTTCTTT. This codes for CASSYLGVGNTEAFF.

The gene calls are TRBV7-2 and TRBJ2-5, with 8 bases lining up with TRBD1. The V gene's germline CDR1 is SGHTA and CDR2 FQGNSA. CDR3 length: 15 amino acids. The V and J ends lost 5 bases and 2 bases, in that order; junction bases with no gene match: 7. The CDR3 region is CASSRTGIVQETQYF. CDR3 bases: TGTGCCAGCAGCCGGACAGGGATTGTGCAAGAGACCCAGTACTTC.

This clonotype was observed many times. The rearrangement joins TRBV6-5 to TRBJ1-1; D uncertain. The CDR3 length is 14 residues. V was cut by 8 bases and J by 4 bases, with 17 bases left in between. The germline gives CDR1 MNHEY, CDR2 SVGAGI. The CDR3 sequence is CASRRRALGTEAFF. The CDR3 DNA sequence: TGTGCCAGCCGTCGCCGGGCCCTGGGCACTGAAGCTTTCTTT.

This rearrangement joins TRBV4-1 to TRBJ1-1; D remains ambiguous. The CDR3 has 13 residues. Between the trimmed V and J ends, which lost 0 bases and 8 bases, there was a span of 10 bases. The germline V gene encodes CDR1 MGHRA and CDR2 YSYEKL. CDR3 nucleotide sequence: TGCGCCAGCAGCCAAGAGTCGGGGTCCGAAGCTTTCTTT. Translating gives CASSQESGSEAFF.

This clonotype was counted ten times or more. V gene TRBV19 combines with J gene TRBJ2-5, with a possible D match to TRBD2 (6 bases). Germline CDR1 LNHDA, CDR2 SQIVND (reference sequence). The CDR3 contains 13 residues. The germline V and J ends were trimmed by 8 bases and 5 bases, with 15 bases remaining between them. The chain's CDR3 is CASRLATGETQYF. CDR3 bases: TGTGCCAGTCGTCTAGCGACGGGGGAGACCCAGTACTTC.

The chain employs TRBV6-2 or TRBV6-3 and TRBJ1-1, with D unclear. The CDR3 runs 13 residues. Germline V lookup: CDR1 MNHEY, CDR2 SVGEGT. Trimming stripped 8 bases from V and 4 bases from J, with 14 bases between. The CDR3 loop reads CASQRPKFTEAFF. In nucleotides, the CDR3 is TGTGCCAGCCAAAGACCCAAATTCACTGAAGCTTTCTTT.

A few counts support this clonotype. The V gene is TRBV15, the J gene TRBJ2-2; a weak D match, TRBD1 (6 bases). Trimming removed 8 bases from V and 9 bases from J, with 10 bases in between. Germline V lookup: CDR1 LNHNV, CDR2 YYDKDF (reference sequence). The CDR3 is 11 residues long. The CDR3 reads CATERDRELFF. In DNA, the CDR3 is TGTGCCACCGAGAGGGACAGGGAGCTGTTTTTT.

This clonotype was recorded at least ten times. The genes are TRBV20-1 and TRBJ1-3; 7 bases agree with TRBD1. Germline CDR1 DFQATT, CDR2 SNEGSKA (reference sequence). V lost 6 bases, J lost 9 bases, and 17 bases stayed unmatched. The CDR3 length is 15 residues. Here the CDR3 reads CSAYDSQGHRSTIYF. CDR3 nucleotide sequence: TGCAGTGCCTATGATTCACAGGGGCATCGTAGCACCATATATTTT.

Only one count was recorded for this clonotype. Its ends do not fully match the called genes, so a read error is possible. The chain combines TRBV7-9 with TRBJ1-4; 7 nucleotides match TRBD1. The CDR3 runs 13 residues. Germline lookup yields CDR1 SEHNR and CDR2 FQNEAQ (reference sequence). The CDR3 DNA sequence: TGTGCCAACAGCCCAGGGGGAAATGAAAAACTGTTTTTT. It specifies CANSPGGNEKLFF.

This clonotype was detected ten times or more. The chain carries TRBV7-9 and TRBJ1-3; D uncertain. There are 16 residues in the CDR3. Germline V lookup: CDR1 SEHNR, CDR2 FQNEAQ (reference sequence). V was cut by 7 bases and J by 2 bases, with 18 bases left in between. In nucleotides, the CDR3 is TGTGCCAGCATAAACGGAGGCGGGGTAACTGGAAACACCATATATTTT. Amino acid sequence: CASINGGGVTGNTIYF.

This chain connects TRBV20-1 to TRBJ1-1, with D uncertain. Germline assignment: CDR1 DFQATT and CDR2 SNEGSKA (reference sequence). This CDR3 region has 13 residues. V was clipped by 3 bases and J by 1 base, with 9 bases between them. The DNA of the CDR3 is TGCAGTGCTAGGGCGGGAGCGAACACTGAAGCTTTCTTT. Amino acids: CSARAGANTEAFF.

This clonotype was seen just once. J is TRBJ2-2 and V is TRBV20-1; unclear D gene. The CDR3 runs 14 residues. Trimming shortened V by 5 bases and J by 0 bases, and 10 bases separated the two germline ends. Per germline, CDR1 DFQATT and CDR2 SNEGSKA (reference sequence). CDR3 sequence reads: CSAPGYANTGELFF. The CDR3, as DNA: TGCAGTGCTCCCGGATACGCGAACACCGGGGAGCTGTTTTTT.

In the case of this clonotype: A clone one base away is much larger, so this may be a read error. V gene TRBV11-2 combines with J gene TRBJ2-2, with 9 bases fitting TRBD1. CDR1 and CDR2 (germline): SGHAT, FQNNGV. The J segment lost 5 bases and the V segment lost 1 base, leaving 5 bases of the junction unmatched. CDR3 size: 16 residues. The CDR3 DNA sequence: TGTGCCAGCAGCTTAGGGACAGGGGCGAGGACCGGGGAGCTGTTTTTT. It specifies CASSLGTGARTGELFF.

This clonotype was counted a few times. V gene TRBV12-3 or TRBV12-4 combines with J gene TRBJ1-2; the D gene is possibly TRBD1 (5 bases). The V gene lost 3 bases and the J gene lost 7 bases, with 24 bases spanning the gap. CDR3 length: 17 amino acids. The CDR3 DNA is TGTGCCAGCAGTTTCACGAGAAGTGGACATGCAGGTAGTGGCTACACCTTC. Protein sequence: CASSFTRSGHAGSGYTF.

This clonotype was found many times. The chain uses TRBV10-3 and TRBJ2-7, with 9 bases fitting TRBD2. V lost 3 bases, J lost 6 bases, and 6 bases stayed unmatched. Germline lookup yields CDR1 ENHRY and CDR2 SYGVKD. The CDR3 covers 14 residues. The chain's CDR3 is CAISEAGGGGEQYF. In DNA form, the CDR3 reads TGTGCCATCAGTGAAGCGGGAGGAGGTGGCGAGCAGTACTTC.

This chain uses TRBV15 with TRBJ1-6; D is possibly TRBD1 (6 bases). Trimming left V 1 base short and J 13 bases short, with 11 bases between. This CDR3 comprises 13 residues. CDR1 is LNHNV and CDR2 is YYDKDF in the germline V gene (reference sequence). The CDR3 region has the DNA TGTGCCACCAGCAGAGGAGTTGGGGGCCCCCTCCACTTT. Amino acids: CATSRGVGGPLHF. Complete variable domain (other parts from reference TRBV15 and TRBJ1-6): DAMVIQNPRYQVTQFGKPVTLSCSQTLNHNVMYWYQQKSSQAPKLLFHYYDKDFNNEADTPDNFQSRRPNTSFCFLDIRSPGLGDTAMYLCATSRGVGGPLHFGNGTRLTVT.

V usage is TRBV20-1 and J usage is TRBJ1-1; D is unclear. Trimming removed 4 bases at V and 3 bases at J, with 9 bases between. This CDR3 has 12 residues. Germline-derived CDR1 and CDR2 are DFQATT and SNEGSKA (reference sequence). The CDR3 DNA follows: TGCAGTGCTAATGGGAGGGACACTGAAGCTTTCTTT. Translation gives CSANGRDTEAFF.

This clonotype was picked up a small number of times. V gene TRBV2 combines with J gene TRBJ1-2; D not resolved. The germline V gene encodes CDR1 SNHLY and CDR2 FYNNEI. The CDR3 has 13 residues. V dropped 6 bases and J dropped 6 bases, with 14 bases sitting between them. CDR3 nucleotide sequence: TGTGCCAGCAGCCCTTTTGGACGGAATGGCTACACCTTC. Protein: CASSPFGRNGYTF.

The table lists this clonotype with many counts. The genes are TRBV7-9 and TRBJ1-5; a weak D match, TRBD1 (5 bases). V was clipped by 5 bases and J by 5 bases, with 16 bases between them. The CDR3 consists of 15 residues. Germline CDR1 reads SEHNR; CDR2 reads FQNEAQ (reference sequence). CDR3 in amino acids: CASSAQGPPHQPQHF. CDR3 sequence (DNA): TGTGCCAGCAGCGCCCAGGGACCGCCCCATCAGCCCCAGCATTTT.

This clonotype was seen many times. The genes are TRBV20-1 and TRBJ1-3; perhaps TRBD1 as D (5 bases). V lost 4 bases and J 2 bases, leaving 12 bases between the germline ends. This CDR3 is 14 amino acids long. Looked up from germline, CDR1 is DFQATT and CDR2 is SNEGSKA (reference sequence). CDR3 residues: CSATRGPPGNTIYF. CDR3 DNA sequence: TGCAGTGCTACGAGGGGACCCCCTGGAAACACCATATATTTT.

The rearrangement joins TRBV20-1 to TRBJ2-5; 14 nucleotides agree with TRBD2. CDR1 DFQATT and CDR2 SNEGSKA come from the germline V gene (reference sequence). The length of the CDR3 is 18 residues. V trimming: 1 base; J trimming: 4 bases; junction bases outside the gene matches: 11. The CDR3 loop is CSARGRTSGGLPTETQYF. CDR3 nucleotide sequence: TGCAGTGCTAGAGGGAGGACTAGCGGGGGGTTACCGACAGAGACCCAGTACTTC.